This entry concerns a single T cell receptor beta chain. Its cognate antigen has yet to be identified. Base qualities are not at hand, and no much larger clone is one base apart. The protocol used for the library was PCR. At the Johns Hopkins FTIC core, DNA from the cultured CD4+ T cells underwent TCR sequencing with the Oncomine TCR Beta short-read assay. Genomic DNA was extracted from the cultured CD4+ T cells with the QIAamp micro DNA kit. Oncomine TCR Beta libraries made from cultured CD4+ T cells were pooled using unique dual indexes and sequenced on an Illumina iSeq 100. In the source study's methods: Non-productive sequences were filtered out, and CDR3s that did not start with C, did not end with F or W, or were shorter than 7 amino acids were discarded. The MANAFEST web application identified antigen-specific clonotypes by comparing peptide-stimulated wells against reference wells and other culture wells. An FDR below 0.05, an odds ratio above 5, and a productive frequency above 0.1% in at least two of three replicate wells were required for clones to be considered positive. A clonotype counted as cross-reactive if it showed significant expansion both in the SARS-CoV-2 spike wells and in at least one common cold coronavirus spike condition. CDR3 homology was assessed with Levenshtein distances (stringdist) and unrooted phylogenetic trees (ape) in R version 3.6.1. The public reads were reanalyzed by TCRdb: fastp trimming at Q25, MiXCR alignment, in-frame beta chains only. When rows share a CDR3 protein, they turn into one entry using the most common DNA and genes. The V and J calls, along with clone size, are taken from TCRdb and not from the paper's own processing. The sample includes about 3,600 distinct CDR3 sequences, with about 30% observed a single time. The ten most abundant clones make up roughly half of the sample.

V loses 2 bases of germline sequence and J loses 9 bases, and the interval between the two ends is 14 bases. Measured from the cysteine to the phenylalanine, the CDR3 is 14 residues long. Only the CDR3 region is kept as DNA, spanning 42 bases read in frame from base 1. In the germline V gene, CDR1 corresponds to SGHTA and CDR2 to FQGNSA. The data derive from a study of vaccination and CD4 T cells after COVID-19 (dated by TCRdb to between 2021 and 2023). With respect to the entire study: Convalescent patients had a positive SARS-CoV-2 result on nasal swab PCR, and of these patients, fewer than ten had mild disease and one had severe disease. Post-vaccine blood samples were collected a median of about 72 days after the second vaccine dose, ranging from 14 to 241 days. For stimulating the cultures, overlapping spike peptide pools were used, derived from SARS-CoV-2 as well as from the common cold coronaviruses HCoV-NL63, HCoV-OC43 and HCoV-229E. Post-COVID blood samples from convalescent patients were collected a median of around 100 days after diagnosis, with a range of roughly 35 to 161 days. The convalescent cohort comprised six males and four females, including two Hispanic individuals, seven Caucasians, two Asians and one multiracial person. Control cultures used a CEFX viral epitope pool as positive control, an HIV-1 Nef peptide pool as negative control, or no peptide. Two doses of either the Pfizer-BioNTech BNT162b2 vaccine (n=8) or the Moderna mRNA-1273 vaccine (n=2) were administered to participants. The spike-specific CD4+ TCR repertoire was compared before and after mRNA vaccination in nine to ten COVID-19 convalescent patients and a handful of infection-naive healthy vaccine recipients. On the study overall, not on this receptor specifically: Of the vaccine-specific clones found in convalescent patients, nearly all (304 of 307) were mono-reactive for SARS-CoV-2 spike instead of being cross-reactive with common cold coronaviruses. The median number of SARS-CoV-2-reactive clonotypes rose from under 25 after infection to about 40 after vaccination, but the change was not significant. Among convalescent patients, a median roughly 90% of the SARS-CoV-2-reactive clones seen after vaccination appeared only after vaccination, which suggests priming specific to the vaccine. The study included relatively few convalescent patients and did not analyze early timepoints after natural infection.

The sample's treatment or condition, from its label and the paper: approximately nine-day PBMC culture with coronavirus spike peptide pools or control peptides (ViraFEST assay). The study used the ViraFEST assay, which expanded antigen-specific T cells with peptide pools and then identified expanded clonotypes by TCR sequencing. Positive SARS-CoV-2 PCR tests in the convalescent patients dated from March to December 2020, before Alpha, Beta and Delta variants emerged in the United States. More than 1.5 million PBMCs per well were cultured in IMDM with approximately 5% human AB serum and 8 to 10 IU/ml IL-2, plus 10 ug/ml peptide pools. On days 3 and 7, half of the culture medium was replaced with fresh IL-2-containing medium. After ten to eleven days of culture, CD4+ T cells were isolated by negative selection using the EasySep CD4+ T cell isolation kit. Ficoll-Paque Plus gradient centrifugation was used to isolate PBMCs from whole blood, and the isolated PBMCs were then either used fresh or cryopreserved at -140C. Culture conditions were generally each tested in triplicate wells.

The chain joins TRBV7-2 to TRBJ2-4; the D gene cannot be resolved beyond TRBD1 or TRBD2, each matching 6 bases. The clonotype originates from a human donor who had recovered from COVID-19. The sample taken for sequencing was CD4+ T cells from blood, cultured in vitro. The CDR3 here reads CASSLRGLNIIQYF. Read as DNA, the sequence is TGTGCCAGCAGCTTACGGGGGCTTAATATCATTCAGTACTTC.